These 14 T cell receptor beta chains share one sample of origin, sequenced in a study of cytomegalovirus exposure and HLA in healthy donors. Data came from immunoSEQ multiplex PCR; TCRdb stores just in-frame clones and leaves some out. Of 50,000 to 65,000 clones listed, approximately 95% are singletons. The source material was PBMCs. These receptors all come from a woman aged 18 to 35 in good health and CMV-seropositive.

CDR3 amino acids: CAISEYRANGYTF. The CDR3 nucleotides are TGTGCCATCAGTGAGTACAGGGCAAATGGCTACACCTTC. The chain employs TRBV10-3 and TRBJ1-2, with a possible D match to TRBD1 (6 bases). Germline CDR1 and CDR2: ENHRY and SYGVKD. The germline V and J ends were trimmed by 1 base and 6 bases, with 9 bases remaining between them. The CDR3 length is 13 residues.

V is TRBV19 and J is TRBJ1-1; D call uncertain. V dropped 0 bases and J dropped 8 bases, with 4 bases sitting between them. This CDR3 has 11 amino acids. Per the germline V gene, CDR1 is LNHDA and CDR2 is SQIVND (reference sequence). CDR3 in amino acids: CASSIDREAFF. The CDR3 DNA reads TGTGCCAGTAGTATAGACAGGGAAGCTTTCTTT.

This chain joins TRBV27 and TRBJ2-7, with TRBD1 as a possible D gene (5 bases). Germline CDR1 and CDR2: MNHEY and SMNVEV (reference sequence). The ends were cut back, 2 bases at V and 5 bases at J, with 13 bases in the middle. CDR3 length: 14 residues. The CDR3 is CASSLGARPDEQYF. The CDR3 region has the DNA TGTGCCAGCAGTTTAGGGGCAAGGCCGGACGAGCAGTACTTC.

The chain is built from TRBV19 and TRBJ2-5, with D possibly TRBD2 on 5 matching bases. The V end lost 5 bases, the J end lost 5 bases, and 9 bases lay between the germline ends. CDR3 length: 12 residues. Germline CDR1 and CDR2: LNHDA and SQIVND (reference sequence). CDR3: CASSSSGETQYF. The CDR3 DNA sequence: TGTGCCAGTAGTTCTTCGGGGGAGACCCAGTACTTC.

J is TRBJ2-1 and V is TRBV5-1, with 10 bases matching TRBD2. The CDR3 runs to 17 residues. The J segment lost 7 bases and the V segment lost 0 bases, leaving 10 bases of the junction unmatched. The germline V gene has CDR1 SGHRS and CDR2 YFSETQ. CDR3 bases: TGCGCCAGCAGCTTGGCCCCTAGCGGGAGCCCGAGGAATGAGCAGTTCTTC. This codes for CASSLAPSGSPRNEQFF.

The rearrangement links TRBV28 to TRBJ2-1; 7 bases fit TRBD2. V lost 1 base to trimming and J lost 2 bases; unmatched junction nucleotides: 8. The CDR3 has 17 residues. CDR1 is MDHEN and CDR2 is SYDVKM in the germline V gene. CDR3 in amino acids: CASSLYQRGSPYNEQFF. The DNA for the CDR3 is TGTGCCAGCAGTTTATACCAGCGGGGCAGCCCCTACAATGAGCAGTTCTTC.

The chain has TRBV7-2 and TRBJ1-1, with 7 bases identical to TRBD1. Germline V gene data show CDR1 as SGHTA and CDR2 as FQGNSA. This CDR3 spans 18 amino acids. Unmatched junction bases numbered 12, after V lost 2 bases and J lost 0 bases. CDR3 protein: CASSLTGAGGRVNTEAFF. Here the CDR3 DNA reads TGTGCCAGCAGCTTAACGGGGGCAGGGGGTAGGGTGAACACTGAAGCTTTCTTT.

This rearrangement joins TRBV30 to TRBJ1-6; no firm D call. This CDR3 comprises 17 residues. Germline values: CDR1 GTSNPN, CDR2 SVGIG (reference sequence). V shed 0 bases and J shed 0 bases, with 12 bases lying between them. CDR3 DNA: TGTGCCTGGAGTGTCTTGGCGGGGAGCTCCTATAATTCACCCCTCCACTTT. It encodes CAWSVLAGSSYNSPLHF.

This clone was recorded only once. This CDR3 reads CASSHTLNTEAFF. CDR3 nucleotides: TGTGCCAGCAGTCATACATTGAACACTGAAGCTTTCTTT. The chain employs TRBV6-1 and TRBJ1-1; D is uncertain. The CDR3 consists of 13 residues. With 5 bases removed from V and 0 bases from J, the gap between germline ends came to 7 bases. Germline CDR1 MNHNS, CDR2 SASEGT.

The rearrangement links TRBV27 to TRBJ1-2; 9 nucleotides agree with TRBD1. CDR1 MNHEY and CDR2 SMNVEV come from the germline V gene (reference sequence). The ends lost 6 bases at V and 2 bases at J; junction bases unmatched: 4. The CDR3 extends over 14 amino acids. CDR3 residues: CASRRQGGNYGYTF. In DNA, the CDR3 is TGTGCCAGCAGGCGACAGGGGGGGAACTATGGCTACACCTTC.

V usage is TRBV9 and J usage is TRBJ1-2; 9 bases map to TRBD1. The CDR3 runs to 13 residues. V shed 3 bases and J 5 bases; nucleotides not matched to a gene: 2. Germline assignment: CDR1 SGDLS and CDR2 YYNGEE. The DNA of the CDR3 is TGTGCCAGCAGCGCTGACAGGGGGTATGGCTACACCTTC. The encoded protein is CASSADRGYGYTF.

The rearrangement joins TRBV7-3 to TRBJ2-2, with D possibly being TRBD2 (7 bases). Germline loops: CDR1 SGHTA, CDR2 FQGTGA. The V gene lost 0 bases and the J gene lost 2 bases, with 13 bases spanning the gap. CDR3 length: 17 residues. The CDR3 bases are TGTGCCAGCAGCTTAACTGCGGGGGCCCTTAACACCGGGGAGCTGTTTTTT. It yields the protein CASSLTAGALNTGELFF.

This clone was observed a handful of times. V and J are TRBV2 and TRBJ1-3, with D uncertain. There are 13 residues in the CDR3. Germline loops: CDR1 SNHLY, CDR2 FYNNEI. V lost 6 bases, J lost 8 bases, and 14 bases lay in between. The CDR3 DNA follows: TGTGCCAGCAGCCCCGTTCGGAGGGACACCATATATTTT. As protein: CASSPVRRDTIYF.

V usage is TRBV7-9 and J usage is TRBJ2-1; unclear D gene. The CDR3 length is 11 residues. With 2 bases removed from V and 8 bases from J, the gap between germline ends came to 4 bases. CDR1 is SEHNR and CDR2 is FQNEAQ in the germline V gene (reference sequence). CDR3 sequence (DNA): TGTGCCAGCAGCTTATTCGATGAGCAGTTCTTC. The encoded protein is CASSLFDEQFF. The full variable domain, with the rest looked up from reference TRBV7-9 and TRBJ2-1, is DTGVSQNPRHKITKRGQNVTFRCDPISEHNRLYWYRQTLGQGPEFLTYFQNEAQLEKSRLLSDRFSAERPKGSFSTLEIQRTEQGDSAMYLCASSLFDEQFFGPGTRLTVL.